The next 30 T cell receptor beta chains were all read from a single sample in a study of blood T cell repertoires in COVID-19. Using immunoSEQ multiplex PCR, the repertoire was profiled, and TCRdb retains in-frame clones only, with some absent. The data contain around 230,000 clones, about 91% of them seen just once; the ten biggest clones take up approximately 2.5%. The material sequenced was PBMCs or T cells enriched from blood (not recorded which). The receptor source for this set is a woman aged 40 to 50 with acute COVID-19.

The V call is TRBV6-4, the J call TRBJ2-3; D is perhaps TRBD2 (5 bases). CDR1 and CDR2 (germline): MRHNA, SNTAGT. V was trimmed by 3 bases and J by 1 base, leaving 14 bases between them. The CDR3 is 16 amino acids. This CDR3 reads CASSERTGPGTDTQYF. The CDR3 bases are TGTGCCAGCAGTGAAAGGACTGGGCCTGGCACAGATACGCAGTATTTT.

This clone was detected once. The chain carries TRBV12-3 or TRBV12-4 and TRBJ1-1; the match to TRBD1 covers 8 bases. V gave up 5 bases and J gave up 7 bases; unmatched junction bases: 3. This CDR3 spans 12 amino acids. CDR3 amino acids: CASSGQGGEAFF. The CDR3 bases are TGTGCCAGCAGTGGACAGGGTGGTGAAGCTTTCTTT.

The chain joins TRBV7-9 to TRBJ1-1; possibly TRBD1 for D (6 bases). This CDR3 region has 13 residues. V was cut by 2 bases and J by 5 bases, with 9 bases left in between. Germline-derived CDR1 and CDR2 are SEHNR and FQNEAQ (reference sequence). The CDR3 DNA sequence: TGTGCCAGCAGCTTAACCACAGGGACTGAAGCTTTCTTT. It encodes CASSLTTGTEAFF.

This sequence joins TRBV7-9 and TRBJ2-1; 12 bases match TRBD2. Trimming at V came to 2 bases and at J to 7 bases, leaving 15 bases not matched to a gene. Per the germline V gene, CDR1 is SEHNR and CDR2 is FQNEAQ (reference sequence). The CDR3 consists of 19 residues. CDR3 in amino acids: CASSLKSLAGGALGNEQFF. CDR3 sequence (DNA): TGTGCCAGCAGCTTAAAATCCCTAGCGGGGGGGGCACTCGGTAATGAGCAGTTCTTC.

The chain links TRBV24-1 to TRBJ1-5; 8 positions match TRBD1. The germline gives CDR1 KGHDR, CDR2 SFDVKD. This CDR3 is built from 16 residues. V lost 3 bases and J lost 3; bases outside the gene matches: 6. The CDR3 is CATSDRRQGINQPQHF. The CDR3 bases are TGTGCCACCAGTGATAGGAGACAGGGGATCAATCAGCCCCAGCATTTT.

This sequence joins TRBV18 and TRBJ1-2, with TRBD1 matching over 9 bases. V gave up 1 base and J gave up 5 bases; unmatched junction bases: 5. The CDR3 totals 15 residues. Germline V gene data show CDR1 as KGHSH and CDR2 as LQKENI. As DNA, the CDR3 is TGTGCCAGCTCACCACAGGGACAGGGAGCTTATGGCTACACCTTC. Its translation is CASSPQGQGAYGYTF.

In the case of this clone: No DNA is shown, since the ends of the CDR3 on it are uncertain; the CDR3 is the one TCRdb lists. The chain recombines TRBV3-1 (or the pseudogene TRBV3-2) with TRBJ1-2. Germline V gives CDR1 LGHDT, CDR2 YNNKEL (reference sequence). The CDR3 spans 15 amino acids, including both terminal residues. Here the CDR3 reads CASSFGNGLTYGYTF.

The chain is built from TRBV2 and TRBJ2-7; the match to TRBD2 covers 7 bases. Germline values: CDR1 SNHLY, CDR2 FYNNEI. V lost 7 bases and J lost 2; bases outside the gene matches: 2. The CDR3 extends over 12 amino acids. CDR3 nucleotide sequence: TGTGCCAGCAAGCGGGATGCCTACGAGCAGTACTTC. Protein product: CASKRDAYEQYF.

V and J are TRBV6-5 and TRBJ2-7, with D possibly TRBD2 on 6 matching bases. The germline gives CDR1 MNHEY, CDR2 SVGAGI. The CDR3 is made up of 14 amino acids. The V end lost 4 bases, the J end lost 3 bases, and 13 bases lay between the germline ends. In DNA form, the CDR3 reads TGTGCCAGCAGTTCCGCGGACTATCGCTACGAGCAGTACTTC. It encodes CASSSADYRYEQYF.

The V call is TRBV25-1, the J call TRBJ1-6, with 8 nucleotides matching TRBD1. Per the germline V gene, CDR1 is MGHDK and CDR2 is SYGVNS. With V trimmed by 1 base and J by 9 bases, 8 bases remained unmatched. CDR3 length: 16 amino acids. Written as DNA, the CDR3 is TGTGCCAGCAGTGAATCGGCAGGGGGCCTTGGTTCACCCCTCCACTTT. Protein product: CASSESAGGLGSPLHF.

The V and J genes are TRBV11-3 and TRBJ1-2; a possible D gene is TRBD1 (6 bases). The CDR3 is 15 amino acids. Germline CDR1 is SGHNT and CDR2 is YENEEA. V lost 5 bases and J 12 bases, leaving 25 bases between the germline ends. The CDR3 DNA sequence: TGTGCCAGCAGCCGTCCCAACCAGGGACACTATCCGAACACCTTC. It codes for CASSRPNQGHYPNTF.

This sequence joins TRBV29-1 and TRBJ2-5; D possibly corresponds to TRBD1 (6 bases). The CDR3 is 13 amino acids. Trimming pared 6 bases from V and 4 bases from J, leaving 15 bases between. Germline values: CDR1 SQVTM, CDR2 ANQGSEA. The CDR3 here is CSVGRTAGETQYF. DNA of the CDR3: TGCAGCGTGGGTCGGACAGCAGGAGAGACCCAGTACTTC. Based on the CDR3 plus reference TRBV29-1 and TRBJ2-5, the full variable domain is SAVISQKPSRDICQRGTSLTIQCQVDSQVTMMFWYRQQPGQSLTLIATANQGSEATYESGFVIDKFPISRPNLTFSTLTVSNMSPEDSSIYLCSVGRTAGETQYFGPGTRLLVL.

The V call is TRBV6-6, the J call TRBJ1-1; D perhaps matches TRBD1 (5 bases). Germline CDR1 is MNHNY and CDR2 is SVGAGI (reference sequence). The CDR3 has 13 amino acids. Trimming stripped 5 bases from V and 1 base from J, with 8 bases between. CDR3 coding DNA: TGTGCCAGCAGTCTCGGACAGAACACTGAAGCTTTCTTT. Translating it yields CASSLGQNTEAFF.

V and J are TRBV20-1 and TRBJ1-2; 7 bases agree with TRBD1. The CDR3 is 13 residues long. The junction had 9 bases not matched to a gene; V was cut back by 3 bases and J by 8 bases. The germline V gene has CDR1 DFQATT and CDR2 SNEGSKA (reference sequence). The DNA of the CDR3 is TGCAGTGCTAGTTGGGACAGAGGATACGGCTACACCTTC. Residues: CSASWDRGYGYTF.

The chain couples TRBV10-1 to TRBJ2-3; D may be TRBD2 (6 bases). This CDR3 spans 17 amino acids. V was shortened by 2 bases and J by 0 bases, with 15 bases between the two germline ends. The germline V gene encodes CDR1 WNHNN and CDR2 SYGVQD (reference sequence). This CDR3 is CASSETWRGSSTDTQYF. The CDR3 DNA is TGCGCCAGCAGTGAGACTTGGAGGGGTTCTAGCACAGATACGCAGTATTTT.

The chain is built from TRBV7-2 and TRBJ1-2; D is possibly TRBD1 (5 bases). The CDR3 has 16 residues. The ends were cut back, 1 base at V and 8 bases at J, with 20 bases in the middle. Germline V gene sequence: CDR1 SGHTA, CDR2 FQGNSA. DNA of the CDR3: TGTGCCAGCAGCTTAGTTACAGGACGTCCCGAGGTCGGCTACACCTTC. Encoded protein: CASSLVTGRPEVGYTF.

The V gene is TRBV10-3, the J gene TRBJ2-2, with 7 bases that match TRBD2. Germline values: CDR1 ENHRY, CDR2 SYGVKD. The CDR3 is made up of 16 amino acids. The J segment lost 4 bases and the V segment lost 4 bases, leaving 9 bases of the junction unmatched. DNA of the CDR3: TGTGCCATCAGTGTAGTGGGGGGGAGGACCACCGGGGAGCTGTTTTTT. It codes for CAISVVGGRTTGELFF.

To note about this clone: The sample holds other DNA sequences that translate to the same CDR3. The chain is built from TRBV24-1 and TRBJ2-2; 8 bases are shared with TRBD2. Germline CDR1 reads KGHDR; CDR2 reads SFDVKD. The CDR3 loop spans 16 amino acids. J was trimmed by 1 base and V by 4 bases; bases with no gene match: 4. CDR3 in amino acids: CATSDPTSGNTGELFF. For the CDR3, the DNA is TGTGCCACCAGTGACCCAACTAGCGGGAACACCGGGGAGCTGTTTTTT.

V gene TRBV10-3 combines with J gene TRBJ2-2; TRBD1 agrees at 9 bases. Germline V gene sequence: CDR1 ENHRY, CDR2 SYGVKD. The CDR3 totals 14 residues. V dropped 10 bases and J dropped 4; count of bases not matched to a gene: 7. The CDR3 is CASNYRGPTGELFF. The CDR3 nucleotides read TGTGCCAGCAATTACAGGGGGCCCACCGGGGAGCTGTTTTTT.

V and J are TRBV7-2 and TRBJ1-1, with D hard to call. V lost 3 bases to trimming and J lost 8 bases, with 22 bases between them. CDR1 SGHTA and CDR2 FQGNSA come from the germline V gene. The CDR3 loop spans 16 amino acids. The CDR3 nucleotides read TGTGCCAGCAGCTTTAACGTTGACCTGAACTATGGGGAAGCTTTCTTT. This gives the protein CASSFNVDLNYGEAFF.

This chain uses TRBV2 with TRBJ1-1; a weak D match, TRBD1 (6 bases). Trimming left V 2 bases short and J 11 bases short, with 12 bases between. The CDR3 has 12 residues. From germline, CDR1 is SNHLY and CDR2 FYNNEI. CDR3 sequence reads: CASSETGRGAFF. The CDR3 DNA sequence: TGTGCCAGCAGTGAAACGGGCAGGGGTGCTTTCTTT.

The V gene is TRBV7-9, the J gene TRBJ1-5; 9 bases align to TRBD1. The CDR3 has 18 residues. The J segment lost 1 base and the V segment lost 0 bases, leaving 7 bases of the junction unmatched. The V gene's germline CDR1 is SEHNR and CDR2 FQNEAQ (reference sequence). The CDR3 region has the DNA TGTGCCAGCAGCTTAGCAACAGGGGGCAGAGGGAGCAATCAGCCCCAGCATTTT. This codes for CASSLATGGRGSNQPQHF. The whole variable domain, remainder taken from reference TRBV7-9 and TRBJ1-5, is DTGVSQNPRHKITKRGQNVTFRCDPISEHNRLYWYRQTLGQGPEFLTYFQNEAQLEKSRLLSDRFSAERPKGSFSTLEIQRTEQGDSAMYLCASSLATGGRGSNQPQHFGDGTRLSIL.

This chain connects TRBV2 to TRBJ2-7, with 11 bases aligning to TRBD2. The ends lost 7 bases at V and 4 bases at J; junction bases unmatched: 3. The CDR3 loop spans 13 amino acids. CDR1 is SNHLY, CDR2 FYNNEI, per germline. The CDR3 region is CASKTSGMYEQYV. The CDR3 region has the DNA TGTGCCAGCAAGACTAGCGGGATGTACGAGCAGTACGTC.

This clone was detected a few times. DNA for the CDR3: TGTGCCATAACGGAGACAGGGGCGTCCTACGAGCAGTACTTC. Its protein is CAITETGASYEQYF. The chain links TRBV10-3 to TRBJ2-7; 8 nucleotides match TRBD1. Trimming took 9 bases from V and 1 from J; bases not matched to a gene: 8. Germline CDR1 ENHRY, CDR2 SYGVKD. The CDR3 is 14 amino acids.

The rearrangement joins TRBV29-1 to TRBJ1-1; TRBD1 matches at 7 bases. Trimming at V came to 6 bases and at J to 6 bases, leaving 4 bases not matched to a gene. This CDR3 region has 11 residues. CDR1 is SQVTM and CDR2 is ANQGSEA in the germline V gene. The CDR3, as DNA: TGCAGCGTCTACAGGGGTTCTGAAGCTTTCTTT. Translation: CSVYRGSEAFF.

The table lists this clone with a few counts. The chain employs TRBV29-1 and TRBJ1-1; D uncertain. V gave up 6 bases and J gave up 1 base, with 12 bases separating them. Germline V lookup: CDR1 SQVTM, CDR2 ANQGSEA. The CDR3 has 13 amino acids. The CDR3 DNA is TGCAGCGTCGCTCAGGCACGGAACACTGAAGCTTTCTTT. The encoded protein is CSVAQARNTEAFF. The variable domain in full, with the rest retrieved from reference TRBV29-1 and TRBJ1-1, is SAVISQKPSRDICQRGTSLTIQCQVDSQVTMMFWYRQQPGQSLTLIATANQGSEATYESGFVIDKFPISRPNLTFSTLTVSNMSPEDSSIYLCSVAQARNTEAFFGQGTRLTVV.

The chain uses TRBV7-2 and TRBJ2-1; the match to TRBD1 covers 11 bases. Germline trimming cut 2 bases from V and 7 bases from J; bases unmatched to any gene: 4. CDR3 length: 15 amino acids. Germline CDR1 and CDR2: SGHTA and FQGNSA. The DNA of the CDR3 is TGTGCCAGCAGCTTAATGGACAGGGGGCTTAATGAGCAGTTCTTC. Translated, it gives CASSLMDRGLNEQFF.

This sequence joins TRBV7-2 and TRBJ2-5; 8 nucleotides agree with TRBD1. The CDR3 extends over 15 amino acids. From germline, CDR1 is SGHTA and CDR2 FQGNSA. With 6 bases clipped from V and 4 bases from J, the junction kept 10 bases outside the gene matches. CDR3: CASRDSRGLVETQYF. Here the CDR3 DNA reads TGTGCCAGCAGAGATAGCAGGGGGCTCGTAGAGACCCAGTACTTC.

On this clone itself: The identical CDR3 is also encoded by other nucleotide sequences in the sample. The chain combines TRBV15 with TRBJ1-5; TRBD1 aligns across 7 bases. Germline V gene data show CDR1 as LNHNV and CDR2 as YYDKDF (reference sequence). This CDR3 spans 15 amino acids. J was trimmed by 2 bases and V by 3 bases; bases with no gene match: 4. The CDR3 loop is CATSRDGQGNQPQHF. The CDR3 DNA is TGTGCCACCAGCAGGGATGGACAGGGCAATCAGCCCCAGCATTTT.

The chain links TRBV19 to TRBJ1-1; D is perhaps TRBD1 (5 bases). This CDR3 is built from 15 residues. Per the germline V gene, CDR1 is LNHDA and CDR2 is SQIVND (reference sequence). Trimming left V 5 bases short and J 1 base short, with 14 bases between. CDR3 sequence (DNA): TGTGCCAGTAGTCCATGGGACGGGGGGAACACTGAAGCTTTCTTT. The encoded protein is CASSPWDGGNTEAFF.